This TCR beta chain was captured by sequencing in a study of blood T cell repertoires in COVID-19. Looking at the study overall: The United States, Italy and Spain supplied acute and convalescent COVID-19 samples. Nucleic acid was either cDNA or gDNA, and it came from T cells, B-cell-depleted T cells, or PBMCs.

The data were produced by immunoSEQ multiplex PCR, yet TCRdb's version contains in-frame clones alone and is incomplete. This sample has 200,000 to 300,000 clones, with about 83% found just once. Trimming removed 4 bases from V and 3 bases from J, with 16 bases in between. In germline, CDR1 is SGHNT, CDR2 YYREEE (reference sequence). This CDR3 has 15 residues. V and J are TRBV5-4 and TRBJ2-5; perhaps TRBD1 as D (5 bases). The sequence was collected from a man aged 25 to 40 who had recovered from COVID-19. Source material: peripheral blood. The CDR3 region is CASSVGHLGKETQYF. DNA of the CDR3: TGTGCCAGCAGCGTAGGACATCTAGGGAAAGAGACCCAGTACTTC.